Frequency places the clone carrying this TCR beta chain as medium-sized (0.01 to 0.1%). The data derive from a study of T cells expressing NK-cell markers. After re-calling the 5' RACE reads, TCRdb lists one entry per CDR3 protein, DNA absent. The listing contains fewer than 400,000 distinct CDR3 sequences. The CDR3 extends over 14 amino acids. Germline V gene data show CDR1 as SEHNR and CDR2 as FQNEAQ (reference sequence). This TCR came from a man aged 18-75 years in good health. J is TRBJ2-7 and V is TRBV7-9; the TCRdb D gene call, TRBD1, has no DNA to confirm it. The sample taken for sequencing was blood T cells: a sorted CD56 or NKG2C T cell subset, CD4+ or CD8+ T cells, or bulk PBMC T cells (not recorded which). CDR3 protein: CASSTGTSSYEQYF.